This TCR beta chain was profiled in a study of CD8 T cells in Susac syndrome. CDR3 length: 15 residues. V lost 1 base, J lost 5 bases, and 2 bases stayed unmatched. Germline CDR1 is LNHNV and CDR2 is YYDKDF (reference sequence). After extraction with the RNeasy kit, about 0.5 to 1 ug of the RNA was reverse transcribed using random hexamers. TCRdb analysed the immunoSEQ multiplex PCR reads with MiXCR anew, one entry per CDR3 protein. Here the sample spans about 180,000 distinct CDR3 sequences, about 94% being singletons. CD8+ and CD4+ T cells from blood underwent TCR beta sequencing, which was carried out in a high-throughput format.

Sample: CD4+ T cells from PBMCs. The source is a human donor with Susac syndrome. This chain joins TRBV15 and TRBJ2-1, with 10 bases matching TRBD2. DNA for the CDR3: TGTGCCACCAGCAGAGCTAGCGGGAGTGACAATGAGCAGTTCTTC. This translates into CATSRASGSDNEQFF.